This T cell receptor (beta chain) was captured by sequencing in a study of CD8+CD57+ T cells in acquired aplastic anemia. The wider study: DNA from sorted CD4+ and CD8+ cells averaged roughly 3.2 ug.

CD8+CD57+ cell expansion, shown by flow cytometry, had occurred in the patients selected for sequencing. Note on this clonotype: Its antigen remains unknown. The junction departs from the called germline gene at one end, perhaps through a read error.

Findings and caveats of the study: Sharing between patients and controls was observed for twenty-nine CD8+ CDR3 sequences.

Genomic DNA constituted the template upon which TCR beta VDJ and CDR3 profiling was performed. TCRdb reprocessed the reads with MiXCR, giving one entry per CDR3 protein. The table includes some 200,000 distinct CDR3 sequences, around 48% detected once. Germline loops: CDR1 SEHNR, CDR2 FQNEAQ (reference sequence). The CDR3 has 12 amino acids. The chain combines TRBV7-9 with TRBJ1-1; D unclear. This TCR derives from a human donor with aplastic anemia. The sequenced sample was sorted CD4+, CD8+, or CD8+CD57+ T cells (not recorded which) from PBMCs. The CDR3 nucleotides read TGTGCCAGCAGCTTAGGAGGCTTTGAGGCTCTCTTT. Protein product: CASSLGGFEALF. Drawing the rest from reference TRBV7-9 and TRBJ1-1, the complete variable domain is DTGVSQNPRHKITKRGQNVTFRCDPISEHNRLYWYRQTLGQGPEFLTYFQNEAQLEKSRLLSDRFSAERPKGSFSTLEIQRTEQGDSAMYLCASSLGGFEALFGQGTRLTVV.